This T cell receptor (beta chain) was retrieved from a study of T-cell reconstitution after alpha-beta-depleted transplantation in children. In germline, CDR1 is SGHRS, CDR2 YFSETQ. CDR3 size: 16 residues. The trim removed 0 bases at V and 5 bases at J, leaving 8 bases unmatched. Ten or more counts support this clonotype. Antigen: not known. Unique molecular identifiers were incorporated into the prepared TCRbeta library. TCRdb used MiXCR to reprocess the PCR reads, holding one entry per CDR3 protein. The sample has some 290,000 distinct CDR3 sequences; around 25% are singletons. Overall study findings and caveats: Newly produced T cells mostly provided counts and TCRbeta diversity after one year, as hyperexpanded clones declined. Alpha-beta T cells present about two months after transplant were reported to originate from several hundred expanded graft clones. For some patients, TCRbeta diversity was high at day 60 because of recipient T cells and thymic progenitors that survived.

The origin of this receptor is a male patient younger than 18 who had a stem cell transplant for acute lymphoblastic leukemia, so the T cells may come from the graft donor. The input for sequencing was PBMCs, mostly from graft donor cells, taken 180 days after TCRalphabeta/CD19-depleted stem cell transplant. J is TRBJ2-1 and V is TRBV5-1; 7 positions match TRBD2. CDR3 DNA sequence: TGCGCCAGCAGCTTGGCATCTAGCGGAGGGGACAATGAGCAGTTCTTC. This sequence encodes CASSLASSGGDNEQFF.